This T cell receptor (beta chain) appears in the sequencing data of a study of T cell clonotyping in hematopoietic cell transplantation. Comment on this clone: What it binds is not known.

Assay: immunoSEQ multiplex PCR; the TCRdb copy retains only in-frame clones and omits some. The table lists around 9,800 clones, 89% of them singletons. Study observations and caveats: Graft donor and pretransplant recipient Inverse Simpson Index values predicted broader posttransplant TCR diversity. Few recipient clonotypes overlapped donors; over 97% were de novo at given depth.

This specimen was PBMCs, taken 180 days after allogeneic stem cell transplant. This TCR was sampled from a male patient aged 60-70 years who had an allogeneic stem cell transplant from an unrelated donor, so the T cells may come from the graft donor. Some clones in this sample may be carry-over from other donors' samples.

CDR3 sequence: CASSLSGYNQPQHF. DNA for the CDR3: TGTGCCAGCAGTTTATCAGGGTACAATCAGCCCCAGCATTTT. The rearrangement joins TRBV27 to TRBJ1-5; D is unclear. The germline gives CDR1 MNHEY, CDR2 SMNVEV (reference sequence). The length of the CDR3 is 14 residues. Trimming removed 0 bases from V and 3 bases from J, with 6 bases in between.